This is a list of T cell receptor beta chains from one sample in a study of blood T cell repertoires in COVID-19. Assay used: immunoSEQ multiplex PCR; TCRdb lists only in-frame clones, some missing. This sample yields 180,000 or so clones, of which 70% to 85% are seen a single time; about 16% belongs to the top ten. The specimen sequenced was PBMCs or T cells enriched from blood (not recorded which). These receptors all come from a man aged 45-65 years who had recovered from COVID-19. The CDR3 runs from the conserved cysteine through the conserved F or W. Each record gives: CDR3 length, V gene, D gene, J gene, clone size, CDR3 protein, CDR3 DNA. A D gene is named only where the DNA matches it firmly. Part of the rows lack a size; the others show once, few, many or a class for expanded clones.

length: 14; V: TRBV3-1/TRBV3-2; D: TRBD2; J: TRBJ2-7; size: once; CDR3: CASSPGGGASEQYF; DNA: TGTGCCAGCAGCCCGGGCGGGGGGGCCTCCGAGCAGTACTTC
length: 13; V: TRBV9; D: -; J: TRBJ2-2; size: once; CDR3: CASSAKNTGELFF; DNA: TGTGCCAGCAGCGCCAAGAACACCGGGGAGCTGTTTTTT
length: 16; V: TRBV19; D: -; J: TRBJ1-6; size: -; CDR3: CASSIRVGAGDSPLHF; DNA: TGTGCCAGTAGTATCCGAGTGGGGGCCGGGGATTCACCCCTCCACTTT
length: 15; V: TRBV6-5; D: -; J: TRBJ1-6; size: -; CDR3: CASSYRQRNNSPLHF; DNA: TGTGCCAGCAGTTACCGGCAGAGGAATAATTCACCCCTCCACTTT
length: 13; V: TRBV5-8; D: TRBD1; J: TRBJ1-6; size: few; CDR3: CASKQGASSPLHF; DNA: TGTGCCAGCAAACAGGGGGCAAGTTCACCCCTCCACTTT
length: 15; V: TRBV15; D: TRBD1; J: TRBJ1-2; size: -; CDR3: CATSTFPRTGDGYTF; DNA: TGTGCCACCAGCACGTTTCCCCGGACAGGGGATGGCTACACCTTC
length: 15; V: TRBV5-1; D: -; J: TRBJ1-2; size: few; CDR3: CASSLVVGPNYGYTF; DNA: TGCGCCAGCAGCTTGGTGGTGGGCCCTAACTATGGCTACACCTTC
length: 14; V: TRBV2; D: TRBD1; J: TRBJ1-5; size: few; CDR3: CASRGQSAGQPQHF; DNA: TGTGCCAGCAGGGGACAGTCCGCAGGTCAGCCCCAGCATTTT
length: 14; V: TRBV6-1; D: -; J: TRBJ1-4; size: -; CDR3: CASSEGAGKEKLFF; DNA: TGTGCCAGCAGTGAAGGGGCAGGGAAAGAAAAACTGTTTTTT
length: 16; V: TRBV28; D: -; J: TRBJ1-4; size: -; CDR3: CASRQTGIRTNEKLFF; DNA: TGTGCCAGCAGACAAACAGGGATACGGACTAATGAAAAACTGTTTTTT
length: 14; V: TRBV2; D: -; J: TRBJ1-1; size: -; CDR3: CASRRLTGNTEAFF; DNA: TGTGCCAGCAGGAGACTGACAGGAAACACTGAAGCTTTCTTT
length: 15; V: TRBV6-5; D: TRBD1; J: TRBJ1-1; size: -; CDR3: CASSGTGVGYDEAFF; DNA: TGTGCCAGCAGCGGGACAGGGGTCGGTTATGATGAAGCTTTCTTT
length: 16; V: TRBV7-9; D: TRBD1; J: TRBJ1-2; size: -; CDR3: CASSMGPGTVYYGYTF; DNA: TGTGCCAGCAGCATGGGTCCCGGGACAGTTTACTATGGCTACACCTTC
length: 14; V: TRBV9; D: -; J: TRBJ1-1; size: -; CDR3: CASSARQQNTEAFF; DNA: TGTGCCAGCAGCGCGCGACAGCAGAACACTGAAGCTTTCTTT
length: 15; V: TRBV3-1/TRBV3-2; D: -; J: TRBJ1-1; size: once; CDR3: CASSQEGIRNTEAFF; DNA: TGTGCCAGCAGCCAAGAGGGCATCAGGAACACTGAAGCTTTCTTT
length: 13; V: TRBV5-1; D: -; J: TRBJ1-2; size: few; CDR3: CASSSLANYGYTF; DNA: TGCGCCAGCAGCTCGTTAGCTAACTATGGCTACACCTTC
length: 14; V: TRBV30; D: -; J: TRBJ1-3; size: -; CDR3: CACDRLFSGNTIYF; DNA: TGTGCCTGTGACAGACTGTTCTCTGGAAACACCATATATTTT
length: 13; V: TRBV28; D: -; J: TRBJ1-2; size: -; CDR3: CASFSFGGYGYTF; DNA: TGTGCCAGCTTCTCCTTCGGCGGCTATGGCTACACCTTC
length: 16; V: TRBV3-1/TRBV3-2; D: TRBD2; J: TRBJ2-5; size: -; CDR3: CASSQTSGVPGETQYF; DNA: TGTGCCAGCAGCCAAACTAGCGGGGTACCTGGGGAGACCCAGTACTTC
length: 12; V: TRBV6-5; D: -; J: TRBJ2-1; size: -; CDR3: CASSKHNNEQFF; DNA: TGTGCCAGCAGTAAACATAACAATGAGCAGTTCTTC
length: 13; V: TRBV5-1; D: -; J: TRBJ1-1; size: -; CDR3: CASSLDNLAEAFF; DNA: TGCGCCAGCAGCTTGGACAATCTGGCTGAAGCTTTCTTT
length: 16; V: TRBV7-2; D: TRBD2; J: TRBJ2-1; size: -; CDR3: CASSLVWLAGGGEQFF; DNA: TGTGCCAGCAGCTTAGTCTGGCTAGCGGGGGGAGGTGAGCAGTTCTTC
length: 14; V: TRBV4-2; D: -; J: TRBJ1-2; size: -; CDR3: CASSQGTANYGYTF; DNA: TGTGCCAGCAGCCAAGGGACAGCCAACTATGGCTACACCTTC
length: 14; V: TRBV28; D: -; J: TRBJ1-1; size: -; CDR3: CASNQGGLNTEAFF; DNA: TGTGCCAGCAACCAGGGAGGTTTGAACACTGAAGCTTTCTTT
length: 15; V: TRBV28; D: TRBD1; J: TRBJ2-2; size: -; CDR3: CASSQRTGVTGELFF; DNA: TGTGCCAGCAGCCAAAGGACAGGGGTGACCGGGGAGCTGTTTTTT
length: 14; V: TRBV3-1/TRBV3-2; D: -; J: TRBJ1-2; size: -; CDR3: CASSQDQGNYGYTF; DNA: TGTGCCAGCAGCCAAGATCAGGGAAACTATGGCTACACCTTC
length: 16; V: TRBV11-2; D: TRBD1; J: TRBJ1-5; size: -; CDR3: CASSGGGTASNQPQHF; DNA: TGTGCCAGCAGCGGAGGGGGGACAGCTAGCAATCAGCCCCAGCATTTT
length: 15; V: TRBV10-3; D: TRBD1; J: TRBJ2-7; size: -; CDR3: CATSLGTGGLDEQYF; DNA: TGTGCCACATCCTTGGGGACAGGGGGCTTGGACGAGCAGTACTTC
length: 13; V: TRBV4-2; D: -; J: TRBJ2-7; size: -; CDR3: CASSQANSREQYF; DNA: TGTGCCAGCAGCCAAGCGAACAGCCGCGAGCAGTACTTC
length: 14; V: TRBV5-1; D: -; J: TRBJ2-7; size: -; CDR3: CASSVAIRAYEQYF; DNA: TGCGCCAGCAGCGTGGCTATAAGAGCCTACGAGCAGTACTTC
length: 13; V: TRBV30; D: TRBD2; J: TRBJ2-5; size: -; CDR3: CAWSEGLAETQYF; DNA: TGTGCCTGGAGTGAGGGACTAGCGGAGACCCAGTACTTC
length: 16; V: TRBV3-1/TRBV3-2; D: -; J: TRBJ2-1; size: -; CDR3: CASSQAPGRGQGKQFF; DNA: TGTGCCAGCAGCCAAGCTCCAGGGAGAGGGCAGGGGAAGCAGTTCTTC
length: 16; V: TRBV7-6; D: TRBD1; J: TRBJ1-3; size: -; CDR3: CASSLQGAYSGNTIYF; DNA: TGTGCCAGCAGCTTACAGGGGGCCTACTCTGGAAACACCATATATTTT
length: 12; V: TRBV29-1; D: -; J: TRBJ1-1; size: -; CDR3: CSVVGGGTEAFF; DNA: TGCAGCGTCGTTGGGGGAGGTACTGAAGCTTTCTTT
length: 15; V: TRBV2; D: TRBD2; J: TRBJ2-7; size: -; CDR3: CASREPGTSSYEQYF; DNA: TGTGCCAGCAGGGAGCCCGGGACTAGCTCCTACGAGCAGTACTTC
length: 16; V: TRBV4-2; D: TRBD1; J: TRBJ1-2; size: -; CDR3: CASSQEVGDRGQGYTF; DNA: TGTGCCAGCAGCCAAGAAGTTGGGGACAGGGGTCAGGGCTACACCTTC
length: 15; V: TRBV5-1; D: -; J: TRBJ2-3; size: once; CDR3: CASSLVDRPPQTQYF; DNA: TGCGCCAGCAGCTTGGTCGACAGACCCCCTCAAACGCAGTATTTT
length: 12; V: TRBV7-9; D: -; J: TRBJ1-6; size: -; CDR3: CASSLGDSPLHF; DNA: TGTGCCAGCAGCTTGGGCGATTCACCCCTCCACTTT
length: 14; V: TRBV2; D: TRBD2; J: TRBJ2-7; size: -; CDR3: CASQTSGGSYEQYF; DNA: TGTGCCAGCCAGACTAGCGGGGGGAGCTACGAGCAGTACTTC
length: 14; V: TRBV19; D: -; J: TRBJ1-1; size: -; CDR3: CASSFQLAGTEAFF; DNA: TGTGCCAGTAGTTTTCAATTGGCGGGGACTGAAGCTTTCTTT
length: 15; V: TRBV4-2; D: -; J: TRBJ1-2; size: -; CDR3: CASSQGQPLQDGYTF; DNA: TGTGCCAGCAGCCAAGGACAGCCCCTTCAGGATGGCTACACCTTC
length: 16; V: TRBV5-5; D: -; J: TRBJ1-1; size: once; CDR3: CASSSRWDNLATEAFF; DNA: TGTGCCAGCAGCTCCCGATGGGACAACCTGGCAACTGAAGCTTTCTTT
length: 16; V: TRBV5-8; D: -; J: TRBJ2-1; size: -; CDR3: CASSLLQGKRGNEQFF; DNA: TGTGCCAGCAGCTTGCTACAGGGCAAACGGGGCAATGAGCAGTTCTTC
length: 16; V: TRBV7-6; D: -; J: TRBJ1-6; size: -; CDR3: CASSLDLGGKNSPLHF; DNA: TGTGCCAGCAGCTTAGACCTAGGGGGTAAGAATTCACCCCTCCACTTT
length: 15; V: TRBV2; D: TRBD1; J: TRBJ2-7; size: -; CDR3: CASRGGQGATYEQYF; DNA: TGTGCCAGCAGGGGAGGACAGGGGGCAACCTACGAGCAGTACTTC
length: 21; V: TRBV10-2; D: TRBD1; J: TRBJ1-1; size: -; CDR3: CASSVPRTGGTGGPQNTEAFF; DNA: TGCGCCAGCAGTGTGCCCCGGACAGGGGGCACAGGGGGGCCTCAGAACACTGAAGCTTTCTTT
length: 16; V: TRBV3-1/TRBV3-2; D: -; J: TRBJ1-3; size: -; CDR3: CASSQAVTGSGNTIYF; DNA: TGTGCCAGCAGCCAAGCAGTTACAGGGTCTGGAAACACCATATATTTT
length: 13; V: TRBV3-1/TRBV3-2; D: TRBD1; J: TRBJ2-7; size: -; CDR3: CASSLRDSYEQYF; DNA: TGTGCCAGCAGCCTACGGGACAGCTACGAGCAGTACTTC